Listed below are T cell receptor beta chains from one sample, sequenced in a study of T cells in Graves' hyperthyroidism and ophthalmopathy. TCRdb re-derived calls from the multiplex PCR reads in MiXCR, one entry per CDR3 protein. The sample lists more than 500,000 distinct CDR3 sequences; about 15% were seen once. Sequenced input: blood. Receptors originate from a woman aged 40 to 50 with Graves' ophthalmopathy. The conserved cysteine and the conserved F or W are not part of the CDR3 here. Clone size is not always given. Where it is, it says once, few, many or a class for expanded clones.

size,length,V,J,CDR3
many,15,TRBV7-2,TRBJ2-5,ASSLARLAVQRETQY
many,12,TRBV20-1,TRBJ2-7,SARDLEGTYEQY
NA,13,TRBV9,TRBJ2-5,ASSVEGADQETQY
NA,11,TRBV3-1,TRBJ2-5,ASKILAQETQY
many,13,TRBV12-3/TRBV12-4,TRBJ2-5,ASSSSGLLQETQY
NA,13,TRBV12-3/TRBV12-4,TRBJ1-5,ASSPRQGTGQPQH
NA,11,TRBV7-2,TRBJ1-5,ASSLEGWGPQH
NA,13,TRBV30,TRBJ2-7,AWSVAGRWTYEQY
once,11,TRBV28,TRBJ2-7,ASSLPRLGEQY
NA,13,TRBV2,TRBJ1-6,ASSETGGYNSPLH
many,13,TRBV9,TRBJ2-5,ASSPHRGHQETQY
NA,13,TRBV6-1,TRBJ1-1,ASSELAQKNTEAF
many,11,TRBV28,TRBJ1-2,ASSPRTGRGYT
few,11,TRBV3-1,TRBJ2-4,ASSRSKENIQY
few,14,TRBV27,TRBJ2-3,ASTPLGGGDTDTQY
many,12,TRBV6-2/TRBV6-3,TRBJ1-1,ATLDGTGNTEAF
many,12,TRBV30,TRBJ1-3,AWSVTNSGNTIY
many,16,TRBV11-2,TRBJ2-7,ASSLEWAGTGRTYEQY
many,14,TRBV11-2,TRBJ2-7,ASSYPGLAGVGEQY
many,15,TRBV6-2/TRBV6-3,TRBJ1-1,ASSYEFLKAANTEAF
many,12,TRBV6-5,TRBJ1-1,ASSLQGQHTEAF
many,11,TRBV20-1,TRBJ1-5,SAHGTSDQPQH
few,13,TRBV12-3/TRBV12-4,TRBJ2-2,ASSPRGPGGGELF
many,11,TRBV6-5,TRBJ1-1,ASLRGRGTEAF
many,11,TRBV28,TRBJ2-6,ASEETGANVLT
NA,14,TRBV28,TRBJ2-7,ASSSHLWTGLYEQY
few,11,TRBV20-1,TRBJ2-2,SATGPGGGELF
many,11,TRBV12-3/TRBV12-4,TRBJ1-1,ASSTRGDTEAF
few,11,TRBV5-5,TRBJ2-7,ASSLGGQNEQY
few,13,TRBV12-3/TRBV12-4,TRBJ1-5,ASSPGDRVNQPQH